This section outlines one T cell receptor (beta chain) sequence together with its context. Original processing methods: For nucleated cells, counts were estimated from reference gene primer amplification. The repertoire was sequenced with immunoSEQ multiplex PCR; TCRdb's copy has only in-frame clones and lacks some. The V and J calls and the clone size are those of that table, but D and trimming were determined from the DNA. The table includes tens of thousands of clones, more than 85% detected once. The data were obtained in a study of blood T cell repertoires in COVID-19. The overall study: The study drew acute and convalescent COVID-19 samples from the United States, Italy and Spain. Nucleic acid was either cDNA or gDNA, and it came from T cells, B-cell-depleted T cells, or PBMCs.

Germline V gene data show CDR1 as PRHDT and CDR2 as FYEKMQ (reference sequence). This CDR3 region has 12 residues. Trimming took 5 bases from V and 2 from J, leaving 6 bases between them. This chain joins TRBV13 and TRBJ1-1; D unclear. This receptor was identified in a human donor in a cohort sampled during active COVID-19. The source material was peripheral blood. The DNA for the CDR3 is TGTGCCAGCAGCGAGGGAAACACTGAAGCTTTCTTT. It specifies CASSEGNTEAFF. Supplemented by reference TRBV13 and TRBJ1-1, the full variable domain reads AAGVIQSPRHLIKEKRETATLKCYPIPRHDTVYWYQQGPGQDPQFLISFYEKMQSDKGSIPDRFSAQQFSDYHSELNMSSLELGDSALYFCASSEGNTEAFFGQGTRLTVV.